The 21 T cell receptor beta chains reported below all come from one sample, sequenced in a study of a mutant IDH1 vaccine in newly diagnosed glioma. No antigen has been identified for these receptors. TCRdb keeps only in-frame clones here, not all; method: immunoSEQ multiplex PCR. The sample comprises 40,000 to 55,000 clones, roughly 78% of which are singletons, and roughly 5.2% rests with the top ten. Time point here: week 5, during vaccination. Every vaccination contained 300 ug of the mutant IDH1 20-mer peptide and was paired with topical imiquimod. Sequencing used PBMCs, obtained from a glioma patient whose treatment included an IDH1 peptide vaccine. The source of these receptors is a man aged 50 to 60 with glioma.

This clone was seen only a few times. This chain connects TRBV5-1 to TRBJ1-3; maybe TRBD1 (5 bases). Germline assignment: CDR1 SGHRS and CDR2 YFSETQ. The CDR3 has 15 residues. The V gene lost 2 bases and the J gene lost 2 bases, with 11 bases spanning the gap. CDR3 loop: CASSFQGGTGNTIYF. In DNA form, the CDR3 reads TGCGCCAGCAGCTTCCAGGGAGGAACTGGAAACACCATATATTTT.

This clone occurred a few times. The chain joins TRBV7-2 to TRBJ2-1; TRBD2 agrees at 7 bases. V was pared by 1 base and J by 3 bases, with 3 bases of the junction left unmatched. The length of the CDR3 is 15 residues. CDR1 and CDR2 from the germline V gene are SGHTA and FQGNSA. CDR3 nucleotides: TGTGCCAGCAGCTTAGGGGGGGGATACTACAATGAGCAGTTCTTC. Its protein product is CASSLGGGYYNEQFF.

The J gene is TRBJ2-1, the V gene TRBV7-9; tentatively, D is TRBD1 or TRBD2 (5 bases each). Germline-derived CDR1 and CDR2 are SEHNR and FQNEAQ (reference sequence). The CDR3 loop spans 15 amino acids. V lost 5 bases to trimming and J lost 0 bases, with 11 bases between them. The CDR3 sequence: CASSPKGSSYNEQFF. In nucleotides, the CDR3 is TGTGCCAGCAGCCCGAAGGGGAGCTCCTACAATGAGCAGTTCTTC.

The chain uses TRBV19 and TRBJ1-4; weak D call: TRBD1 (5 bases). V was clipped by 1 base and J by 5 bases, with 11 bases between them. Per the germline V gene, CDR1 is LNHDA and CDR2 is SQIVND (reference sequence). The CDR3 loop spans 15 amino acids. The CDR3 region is CASSIAGVKNEKLFF. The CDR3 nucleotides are TGTGCCAGTAGTATAGCGGGGGTCAAAAATGAAAAACTGTTTTTT.

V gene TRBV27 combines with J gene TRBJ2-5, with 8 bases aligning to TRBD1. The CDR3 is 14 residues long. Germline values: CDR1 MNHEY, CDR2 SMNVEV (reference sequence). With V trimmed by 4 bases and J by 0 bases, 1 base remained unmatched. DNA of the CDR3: TGTGCCAGCAGTTGGGACAGGAACCAAGAGACCCAGTACTTC. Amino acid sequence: CASSWDRNQETQYF.

In DNA form, the CDR3 reads TGTGCCAGCAGCTTAGACGGACCCAATGGCGAGCAGTACTTC. It translates to CASSLDGPNGEQYF. The J gene is TRBJ2-7, the V gene TRBV5-4; no firm D call. Trimming stripped 2 bases from V and 6 bases from J, with 15 bases between. CDR3 length: 14 residues. Germline V gene data show CDR1 as SGHNT and CDR2 as YYREEE (reference sequence).

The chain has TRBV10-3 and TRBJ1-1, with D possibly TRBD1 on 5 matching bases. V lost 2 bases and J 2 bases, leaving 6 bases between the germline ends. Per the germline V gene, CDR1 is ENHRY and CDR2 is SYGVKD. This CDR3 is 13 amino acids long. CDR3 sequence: CAISEGGNTEAFF. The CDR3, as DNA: TGTGCCATCAGTGAGGGGGGAAACACTGAAGCTTTCTTT.

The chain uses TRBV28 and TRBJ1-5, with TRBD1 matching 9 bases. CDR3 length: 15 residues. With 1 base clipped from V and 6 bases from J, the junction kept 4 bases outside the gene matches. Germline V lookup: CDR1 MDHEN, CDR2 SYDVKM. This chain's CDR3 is CASSLYGQGPQPQHF. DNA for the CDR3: TGTGCCAGCAGTTTATACGGACAGGGGCCTCAGCCCCAGCATTTT.

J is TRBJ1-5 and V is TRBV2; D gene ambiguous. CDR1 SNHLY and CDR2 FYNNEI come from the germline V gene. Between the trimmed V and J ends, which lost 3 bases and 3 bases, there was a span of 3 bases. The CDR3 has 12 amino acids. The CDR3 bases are TGTGCCAGCAGTGACACCAATCAGCCCCAGCATTTT. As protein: CASSDTNQPQHF.

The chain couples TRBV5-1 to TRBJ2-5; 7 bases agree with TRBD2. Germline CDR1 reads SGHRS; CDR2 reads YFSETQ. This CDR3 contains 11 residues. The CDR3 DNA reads TGCGCTAGCGGGCAGTCTCAGACCCAGTACTTC. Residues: CASGQSQTQYF.

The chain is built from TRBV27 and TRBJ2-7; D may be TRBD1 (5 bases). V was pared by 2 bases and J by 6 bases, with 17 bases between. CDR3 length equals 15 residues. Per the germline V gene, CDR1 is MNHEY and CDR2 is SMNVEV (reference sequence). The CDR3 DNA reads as TGTGCCAGCAGTTTAACGACAGTGGGAAAGTCCGAGCAGTACTTC. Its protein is CASSLTTVGKSEQYF.

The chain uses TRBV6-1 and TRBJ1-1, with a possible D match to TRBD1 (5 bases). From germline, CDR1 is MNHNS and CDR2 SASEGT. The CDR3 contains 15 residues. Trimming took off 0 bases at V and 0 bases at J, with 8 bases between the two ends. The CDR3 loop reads CASSEARAMNTEAFF. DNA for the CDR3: TGTGCCAGCAGTGAAGCCAGGGCTATGAACACTGAAGCTTTCTTT.

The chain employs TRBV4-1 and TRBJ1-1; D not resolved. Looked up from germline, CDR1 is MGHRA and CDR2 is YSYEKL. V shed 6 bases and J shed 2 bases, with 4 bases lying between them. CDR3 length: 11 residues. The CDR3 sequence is CASRGNTEAFF. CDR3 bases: TGCGCCAGCAGGGGAAACACTGAAGCTTTCTTT.

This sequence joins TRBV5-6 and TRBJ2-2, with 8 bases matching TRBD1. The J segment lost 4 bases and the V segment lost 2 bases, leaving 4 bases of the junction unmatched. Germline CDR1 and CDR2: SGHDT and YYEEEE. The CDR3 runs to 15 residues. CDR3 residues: CASSFGQGRTGELFF. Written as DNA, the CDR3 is TGTGCCAGCAGCTTCGGACAGGGACGCACCGGGGAGCTGTTTTTT.

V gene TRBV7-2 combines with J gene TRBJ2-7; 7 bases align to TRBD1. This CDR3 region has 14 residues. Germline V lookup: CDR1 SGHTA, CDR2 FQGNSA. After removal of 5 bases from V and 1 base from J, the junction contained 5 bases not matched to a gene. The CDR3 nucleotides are TGTGCCAGCAGCGCCCGGACAGGTTCCTACGAGCAGTACTTC. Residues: CASSARTGSYEQYF.

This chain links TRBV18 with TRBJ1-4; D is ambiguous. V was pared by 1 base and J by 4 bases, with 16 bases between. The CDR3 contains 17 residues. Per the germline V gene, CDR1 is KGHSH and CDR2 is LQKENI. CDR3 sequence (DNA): TGTGCCAGCTCACCACAGGCGGGAGAACCTCATAATGAAAAACTGTTTTTT. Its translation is CASSPQAGEPHNEKLFF.

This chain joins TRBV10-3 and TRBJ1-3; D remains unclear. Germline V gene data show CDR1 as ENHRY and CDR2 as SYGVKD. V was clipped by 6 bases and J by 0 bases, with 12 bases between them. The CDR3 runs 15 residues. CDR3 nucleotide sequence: TGTGCCATCAGCCAGGACTCCGGCTCTGGAAACACCATATATTTT. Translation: CAISQDSGSGNTIYF.

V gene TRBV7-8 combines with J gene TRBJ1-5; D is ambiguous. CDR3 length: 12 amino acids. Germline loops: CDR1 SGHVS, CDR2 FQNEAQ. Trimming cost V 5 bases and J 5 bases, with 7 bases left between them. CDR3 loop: CASSPRDQPQHF. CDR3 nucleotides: TGTGCCAGCAGCCCACGGGATCAGCCCCAGCATTTT.

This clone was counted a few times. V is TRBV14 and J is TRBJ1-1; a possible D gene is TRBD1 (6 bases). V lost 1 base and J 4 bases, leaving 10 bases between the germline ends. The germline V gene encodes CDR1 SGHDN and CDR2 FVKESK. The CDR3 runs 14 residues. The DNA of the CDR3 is TGTGCCAGCAGCCAAGCGGGGGCGATCACTGAAGCTTTCTTT. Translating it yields CASSQAGAITEAFF.

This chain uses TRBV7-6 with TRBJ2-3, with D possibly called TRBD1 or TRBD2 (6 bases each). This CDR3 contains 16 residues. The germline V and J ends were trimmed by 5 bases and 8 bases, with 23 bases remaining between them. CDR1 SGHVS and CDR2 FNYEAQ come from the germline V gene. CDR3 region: CASSPIGGDFVGTQYF. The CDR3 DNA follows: TGTGCCAGCAGCCCCATCGGGGGCGACTTTGTAGGTACGCAGTATTTT.

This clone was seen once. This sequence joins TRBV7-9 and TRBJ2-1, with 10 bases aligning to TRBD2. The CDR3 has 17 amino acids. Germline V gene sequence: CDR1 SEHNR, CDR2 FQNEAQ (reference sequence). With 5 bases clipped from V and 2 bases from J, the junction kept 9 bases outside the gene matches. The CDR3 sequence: CASSPGALAGAYNEQFF. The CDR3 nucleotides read TGTGCCAGCAGCCCCGGGGCCCTAGCGGGGGCCTACAATGAGCAGTTCTTC.